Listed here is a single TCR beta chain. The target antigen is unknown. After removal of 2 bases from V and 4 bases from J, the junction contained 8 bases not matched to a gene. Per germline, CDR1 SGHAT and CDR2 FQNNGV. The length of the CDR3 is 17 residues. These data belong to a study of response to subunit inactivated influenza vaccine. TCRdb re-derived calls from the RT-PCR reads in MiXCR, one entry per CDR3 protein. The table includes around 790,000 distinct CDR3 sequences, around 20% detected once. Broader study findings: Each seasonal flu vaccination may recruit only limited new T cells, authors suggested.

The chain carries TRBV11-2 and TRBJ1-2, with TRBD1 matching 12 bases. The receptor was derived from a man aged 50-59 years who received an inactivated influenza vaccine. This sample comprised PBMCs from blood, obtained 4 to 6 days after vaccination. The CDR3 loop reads CASSLTGTGGVSYGYTF. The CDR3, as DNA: TGTGCCAGCAGCTTAACCGGGACAGGGGGCGTGAGCTATGGCTACACCTTC.